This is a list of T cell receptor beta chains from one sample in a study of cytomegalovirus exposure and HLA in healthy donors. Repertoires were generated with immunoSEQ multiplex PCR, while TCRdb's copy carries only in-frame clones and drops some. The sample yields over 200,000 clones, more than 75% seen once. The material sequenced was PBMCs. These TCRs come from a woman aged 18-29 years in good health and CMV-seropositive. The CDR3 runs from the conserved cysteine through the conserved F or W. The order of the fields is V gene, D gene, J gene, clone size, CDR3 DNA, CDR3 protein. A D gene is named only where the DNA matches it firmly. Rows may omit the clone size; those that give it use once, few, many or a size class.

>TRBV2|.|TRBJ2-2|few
TGTGCCACCTCTAAGGCGGGAAGGGACACCGGGGAGCTGTTTTTT
CATSKAGRDTGELFF
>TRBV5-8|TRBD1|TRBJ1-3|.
TGTGCCAGCAGCTTAGACAGGGACTTCTCTGGAAACACCATATATTTT
CASSLDRDFSGNTIYF
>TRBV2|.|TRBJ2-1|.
TGTGCCAGCCAAGGGGTCTTGAGCTCCTACAATGAGCAGTTCTTC
CASQGVLSSYNEQFF
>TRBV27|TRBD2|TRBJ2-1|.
TGTGCCAGCAGTTTAAGGACTAGCTCCTACAATGAGCAGTTCTTC
CASSLRTSSYNEQFF
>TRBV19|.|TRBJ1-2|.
TGTGCCAGTAGTATAGTAGGGGCGGATAGTGGCTACACCTTC
CASSIVGADSGYTF
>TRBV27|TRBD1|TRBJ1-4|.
TGTGCCAGCAGTACAGGGGTGCCTAATGAAAAACTGTTTTTT
CASSTGVPNEKLFF
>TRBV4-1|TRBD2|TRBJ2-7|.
TGCGCCAGCAGTCCAGTAAGCCTAGCGGTCTTAAGCTCCTACGAGCAGTACTTC
CASSPVSLAVLSSYEQYF
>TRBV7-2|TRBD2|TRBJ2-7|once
TGTGCCAGCAGCTTATTCCCTAGCGGGAGGGGCTCCTACGAGCAGTACTTC
CASSLFPSGRGSYEQYF
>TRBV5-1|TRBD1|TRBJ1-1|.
TGCGCCAGCAGCTTGGCGTCGGCAGGGGGGAACACTGAAGCTTTCTTT
CASSLASAGGNTEAFF
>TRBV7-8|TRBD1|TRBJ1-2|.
TGTGCCAGCAGCTTAACGGGGACAGGGGGCTCAGCTTCGGAGGGCTACACCTTC
CASSLTGTGGSASEGYTF
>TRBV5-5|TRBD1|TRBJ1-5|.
TGTGCCAGCAGGTCGACAGGGCTTAGCAATCAGCCCCAGCATTTT
CASRSTGLSNQPQHF
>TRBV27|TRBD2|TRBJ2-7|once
TGTGCCACCGGGTGGACTAGCGGGAGCCGGGGACCCTCCTACGAGCAGTACTTC
CATGWTSGSRGPSYEQYF
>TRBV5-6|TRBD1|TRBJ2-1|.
TGTGCCAGCAGCTTGGATCTTACAGGGGGCTCGAGCTCCTACAATGAGCAGTTCTTC
CASSLDLTGGSSSYNEQFF
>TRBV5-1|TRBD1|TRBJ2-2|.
TGCGCCAGCAGCGTCGGACAGGATTACGGGGAGCTGTTTTTT
CASSVGQDYGELFF
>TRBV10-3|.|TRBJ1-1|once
TGTGCCATCAGTGAGTCTCACAGCTGGAACACTGAAGCTTTCTTT
CAISESHSWNTEAFF
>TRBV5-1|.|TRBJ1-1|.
TGCGCCAGCAGCCCCGGGGGGGGCAGCACTGAAGCTTTCTTT
CASSPGGGSTEAFF
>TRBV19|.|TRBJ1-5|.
TGTGCCAGTACCACGGGGGGGTGGCCTTCTGCTAGCAATCAGCCCCAGCATTTT
CASTTGGWPSASNQPQHF
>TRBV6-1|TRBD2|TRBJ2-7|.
TGTGCCAGCAGTGAAGTTAGCGGGAGTATCTACGAGCAGTACTTC
CASSEVSGSIYEQYF
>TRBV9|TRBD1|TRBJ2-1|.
TGTGCCAGCAGCGCAGGGGGTGGTGAGCAGTTCTTC
CASSAGGGEQFF
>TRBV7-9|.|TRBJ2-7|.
TGTGCCAGCAGCGTCTTTTCAGGGCGCTCCTACGAGCAGTACTTC
CASSVFSGRSYEQYF
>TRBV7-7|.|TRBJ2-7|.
TGTGCCAGCAGCCCTGGGCCGCCCTACGAGCAGTACTTC
CASSPGPPYEQYF
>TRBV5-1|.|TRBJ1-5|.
TGCGCCAGCAGCTTGGCCCCAGGAGGGGATCAGCCCCAGCATTTT
CASSLAPGGDQPQHF
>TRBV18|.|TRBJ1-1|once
TGTGCCAGCTCACCACAGGCGGTCATGAACACTGAAGCTTTCTTT
CASSPQAVMNTEAFF
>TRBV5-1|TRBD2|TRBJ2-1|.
TGCGCCAGCAGCTTCCCCGCGGGAGGCGCCTACAATGAGCAGTTCTTC
CASSFPAGGAYNEQFF